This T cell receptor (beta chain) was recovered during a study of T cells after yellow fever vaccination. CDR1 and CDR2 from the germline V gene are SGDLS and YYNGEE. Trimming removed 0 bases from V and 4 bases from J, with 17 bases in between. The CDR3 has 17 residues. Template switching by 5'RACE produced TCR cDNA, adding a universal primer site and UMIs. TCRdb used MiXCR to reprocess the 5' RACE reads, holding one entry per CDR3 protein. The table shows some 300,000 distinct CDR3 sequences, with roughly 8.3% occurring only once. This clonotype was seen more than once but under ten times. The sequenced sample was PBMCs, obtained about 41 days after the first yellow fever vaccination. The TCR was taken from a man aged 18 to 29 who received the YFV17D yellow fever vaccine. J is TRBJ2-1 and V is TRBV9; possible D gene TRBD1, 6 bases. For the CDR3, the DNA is TGTGCCAGCAGCGTAGGATCTCTCGGGACACTTTACAATGAGCAGTTCTTC. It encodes CASSVGSLGTLYNEQFF.